What follows describes a single T cell receptor (beta chain). Antigen specificity is unknown. These data belong to a study of monozygotic twins with cystic fibrosis. Regarding the study as a whole: No link emerged between shared CDR3 counts and age, concordance or severity. In 13 of 16 pairs, V gene usage was closest to the co-twin's. Clonality was generally low (median around 0.009), higher in the most severe patients. Nucleotide-identical clonotype sharing was significantly higher within monozygotic CF twin pairs than between unrelated CF individuals.

The CDR3 extends over 14 amino acids. V lost 8 bases and J lost 3, with 13 bases in between. Germline assignment: CDR1 SNHLY and CDR2 FYNNEI. TCRdb keeps only in-frame clones here, not all; method: immunoSEQ multiplex PCR. The table shows roughly 11,000 clones, with 75% to 85% occurring only once. The sequenced sample was blood. J is TRBJ2-2 and V is TRBV2; weak D call: TRBD2 (6 bases). This TCR was sampled from a man aged 18 to 30 with cystic fibrosis. CDR3: CASRGDADTGELFF. CDR3 nucleotides: TGTGCCAGCCGCGGGGACGCCGACACCGGGGAGCTGTTTTTT.